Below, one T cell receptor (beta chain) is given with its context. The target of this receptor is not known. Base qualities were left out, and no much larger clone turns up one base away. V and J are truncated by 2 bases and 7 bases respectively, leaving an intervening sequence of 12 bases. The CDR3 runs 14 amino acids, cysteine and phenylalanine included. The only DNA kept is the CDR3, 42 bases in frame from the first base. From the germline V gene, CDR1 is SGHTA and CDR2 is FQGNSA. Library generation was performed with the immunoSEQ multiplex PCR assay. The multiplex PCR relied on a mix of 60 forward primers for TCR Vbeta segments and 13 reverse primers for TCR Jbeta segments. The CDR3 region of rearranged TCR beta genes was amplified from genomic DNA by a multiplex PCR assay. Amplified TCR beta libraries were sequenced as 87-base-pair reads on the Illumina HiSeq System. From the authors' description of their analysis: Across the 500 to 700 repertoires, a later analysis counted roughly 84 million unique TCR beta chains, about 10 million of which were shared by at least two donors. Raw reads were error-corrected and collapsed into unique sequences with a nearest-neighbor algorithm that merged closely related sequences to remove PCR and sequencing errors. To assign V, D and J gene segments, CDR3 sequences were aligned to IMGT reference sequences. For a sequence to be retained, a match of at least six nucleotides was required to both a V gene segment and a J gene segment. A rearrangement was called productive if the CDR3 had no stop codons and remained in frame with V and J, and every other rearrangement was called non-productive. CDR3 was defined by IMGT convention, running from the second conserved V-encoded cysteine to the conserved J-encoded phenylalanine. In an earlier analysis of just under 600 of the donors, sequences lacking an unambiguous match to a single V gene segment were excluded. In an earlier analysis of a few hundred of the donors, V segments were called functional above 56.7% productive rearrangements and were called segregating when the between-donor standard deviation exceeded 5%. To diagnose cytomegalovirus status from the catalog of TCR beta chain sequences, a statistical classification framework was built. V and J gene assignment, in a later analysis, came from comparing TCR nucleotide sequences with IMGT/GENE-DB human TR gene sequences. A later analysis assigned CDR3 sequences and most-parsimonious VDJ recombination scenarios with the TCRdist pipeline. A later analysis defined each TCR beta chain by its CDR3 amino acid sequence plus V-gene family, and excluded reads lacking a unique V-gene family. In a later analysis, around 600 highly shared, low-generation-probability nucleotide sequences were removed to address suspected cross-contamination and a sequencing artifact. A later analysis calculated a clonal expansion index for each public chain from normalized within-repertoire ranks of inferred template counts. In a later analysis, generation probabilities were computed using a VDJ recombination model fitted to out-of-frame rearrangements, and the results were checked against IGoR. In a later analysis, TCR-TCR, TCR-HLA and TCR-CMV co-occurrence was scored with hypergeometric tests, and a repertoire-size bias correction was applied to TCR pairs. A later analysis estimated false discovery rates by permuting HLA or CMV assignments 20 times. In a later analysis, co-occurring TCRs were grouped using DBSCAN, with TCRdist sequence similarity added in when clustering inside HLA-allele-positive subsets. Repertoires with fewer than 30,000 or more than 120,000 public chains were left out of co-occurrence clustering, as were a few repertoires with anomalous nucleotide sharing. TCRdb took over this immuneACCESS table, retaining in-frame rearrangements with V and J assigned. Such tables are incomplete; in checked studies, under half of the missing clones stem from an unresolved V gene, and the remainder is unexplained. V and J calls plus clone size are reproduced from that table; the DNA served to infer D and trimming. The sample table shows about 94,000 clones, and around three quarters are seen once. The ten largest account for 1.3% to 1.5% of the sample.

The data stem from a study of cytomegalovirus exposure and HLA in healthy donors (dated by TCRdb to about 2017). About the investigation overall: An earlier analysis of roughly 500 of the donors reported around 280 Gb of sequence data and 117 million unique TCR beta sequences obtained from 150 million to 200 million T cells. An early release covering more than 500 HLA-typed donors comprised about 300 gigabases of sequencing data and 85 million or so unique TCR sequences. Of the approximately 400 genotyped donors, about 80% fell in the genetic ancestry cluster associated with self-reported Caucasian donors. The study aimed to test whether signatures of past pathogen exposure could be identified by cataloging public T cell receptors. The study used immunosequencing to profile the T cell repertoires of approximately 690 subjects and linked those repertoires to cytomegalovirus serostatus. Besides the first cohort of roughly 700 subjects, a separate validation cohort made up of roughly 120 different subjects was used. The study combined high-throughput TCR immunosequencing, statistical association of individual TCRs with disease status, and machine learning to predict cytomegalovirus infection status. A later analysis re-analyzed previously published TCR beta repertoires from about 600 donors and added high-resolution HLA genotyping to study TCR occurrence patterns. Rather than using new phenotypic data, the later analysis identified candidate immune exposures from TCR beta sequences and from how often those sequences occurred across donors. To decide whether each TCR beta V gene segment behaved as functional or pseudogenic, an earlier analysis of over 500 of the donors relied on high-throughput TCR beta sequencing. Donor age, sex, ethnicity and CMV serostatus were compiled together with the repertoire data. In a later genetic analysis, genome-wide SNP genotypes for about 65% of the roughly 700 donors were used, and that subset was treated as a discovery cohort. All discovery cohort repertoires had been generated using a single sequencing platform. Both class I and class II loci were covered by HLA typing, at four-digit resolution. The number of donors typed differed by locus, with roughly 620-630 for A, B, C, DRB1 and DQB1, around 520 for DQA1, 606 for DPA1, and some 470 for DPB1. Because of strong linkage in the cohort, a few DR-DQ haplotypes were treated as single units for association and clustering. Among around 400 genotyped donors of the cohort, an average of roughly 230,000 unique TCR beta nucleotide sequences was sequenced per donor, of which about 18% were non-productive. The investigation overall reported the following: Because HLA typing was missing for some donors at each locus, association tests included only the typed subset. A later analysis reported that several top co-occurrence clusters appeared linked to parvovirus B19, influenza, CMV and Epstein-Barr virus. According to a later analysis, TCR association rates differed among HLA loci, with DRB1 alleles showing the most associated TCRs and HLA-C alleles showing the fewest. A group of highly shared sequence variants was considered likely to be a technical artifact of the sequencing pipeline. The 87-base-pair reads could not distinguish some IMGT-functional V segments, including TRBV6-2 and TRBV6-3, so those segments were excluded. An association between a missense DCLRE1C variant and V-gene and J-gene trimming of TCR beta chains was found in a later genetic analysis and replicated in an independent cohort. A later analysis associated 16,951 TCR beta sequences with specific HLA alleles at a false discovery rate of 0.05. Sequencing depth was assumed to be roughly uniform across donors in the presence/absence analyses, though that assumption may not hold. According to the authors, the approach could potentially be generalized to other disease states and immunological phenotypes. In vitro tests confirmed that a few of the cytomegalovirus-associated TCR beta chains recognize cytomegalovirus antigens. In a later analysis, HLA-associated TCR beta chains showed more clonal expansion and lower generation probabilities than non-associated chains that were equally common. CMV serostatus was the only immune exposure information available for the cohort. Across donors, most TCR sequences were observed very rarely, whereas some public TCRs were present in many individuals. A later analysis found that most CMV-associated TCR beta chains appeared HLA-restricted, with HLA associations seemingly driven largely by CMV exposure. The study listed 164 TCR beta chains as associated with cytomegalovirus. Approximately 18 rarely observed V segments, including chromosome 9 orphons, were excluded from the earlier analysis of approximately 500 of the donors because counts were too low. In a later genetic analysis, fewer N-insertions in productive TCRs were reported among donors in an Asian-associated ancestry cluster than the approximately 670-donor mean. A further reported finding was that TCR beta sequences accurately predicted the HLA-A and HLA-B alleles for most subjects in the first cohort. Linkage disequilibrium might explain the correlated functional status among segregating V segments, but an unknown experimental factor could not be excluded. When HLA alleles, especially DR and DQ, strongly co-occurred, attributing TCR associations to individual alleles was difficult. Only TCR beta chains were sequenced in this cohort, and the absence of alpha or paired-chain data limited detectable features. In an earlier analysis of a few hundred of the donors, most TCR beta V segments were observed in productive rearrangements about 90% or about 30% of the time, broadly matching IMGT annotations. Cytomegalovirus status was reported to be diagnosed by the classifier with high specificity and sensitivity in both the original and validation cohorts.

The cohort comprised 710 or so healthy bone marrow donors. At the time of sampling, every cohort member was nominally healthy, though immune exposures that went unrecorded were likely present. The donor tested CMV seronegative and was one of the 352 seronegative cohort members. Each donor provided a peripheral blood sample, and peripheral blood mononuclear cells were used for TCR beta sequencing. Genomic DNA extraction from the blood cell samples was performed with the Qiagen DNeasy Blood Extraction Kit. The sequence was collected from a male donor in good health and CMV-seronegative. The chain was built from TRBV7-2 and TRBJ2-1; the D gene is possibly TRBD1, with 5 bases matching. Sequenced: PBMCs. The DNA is TGTGCCAGCAGCTTAAAATCAGGGCGAAATGAGCAGTTCTTC. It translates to CASSLKSGRNEQFF.